What follows are 22 T cell receptor beta chains derived from one specimen sequenced in a study of T-cell memory formation after mild COVID-19. From the 5' RACE reads, TCRdb called clonotypes with MiXCR, one entry per CDR3 protein. There are 95,000 to 120,000 distinct CDR3 sequences in the sample; 15% to 20% occur only once, and approximately 5.1% lies in the top ten. The source material was PBMCs or a T cell subset sorted from them (not recorded which). These receptors were collected from a man between 18 and 35 years old who had mild COVID-19 (a few samples of this study predate the infection). Cell type and time point are not known.

The chain joins TRBV7-9 to TRBJ2-1, with D possibly being TRBD1 (7 bases). The V gene's germline CDR1 is SEHNR and CDR2 FQNEAQ (reference sequence). The V and J ends lost 4 bases and 0 bases respectively, with 13 bases between them. The CDR3 length is 16 residues. CDR3 nucleotide sequence: TGTGCCAGCAGCTCAGCAGGGGGGAGCTCCTACAATGAGCAGTTCTTC. Translated: CASSSAGGSSYNEQFF.

This chain connects TRBV12-3 or TRBV12-4 to TRBJ1-1; TRBD1 matches 8 bases. The CDR3 is 16 residues long. J gave up 6 bases and V 3 bases, and 12 bases lay outside the gene matches. This CDR3 is CASSFWNPGGYPEAFF. In nucleotides, the CDR3 is TGTGCCAGCAGTTTTTGGAATCCAGGGGGCTATCCTGAAGCTTTCTTT.

V is TRBV18 and J is TRBJ1-6, with D possibly TRBD1 on 5 matching bases. Trimming pared 6 bases from V and 2 bases from J, leaving 14 bases between. The CDR3 totals 16 residues. Germline V gene lookup returns CDR1 KGHSH and CDR2 LQKENI. Here the CDR3 reads CASSQSEGTYNSPLHF. The CDR3 region has the DNA TGTGCCAGCTCGCAGTCTGAGGGGACCTATAATTCACCCCTCCACTTT.

This chain links TRBV10-3 with TRBJ2-7; TRBD1 aligns across 9 bases. This CDR3 contains 13 residues. V was pared by 5 bases and J by 4 bases, with 3 bases of the junction left unmatched. Germline CDR1 ENHRY, CDR2 SYGVKD. The CDR3 protein is CAISPGQGYEQYV. The CDR3, as DNA: TGTGCCATCAGTCCGGGACAGGGTTACGAGCAGTACGTC.

This clonotype has just a few counts. The chain couples TRBV4-1 to TRBJ1-1; D gene uncertain. Trimming pared 1 base from V and 6 bases from J, leaving 6 bases between. The CDR3 totals 12 residues. From germline, CDR1 is MGHRA and CDR2 YSYEKL. The CDR3: CASSQGGPEAFF. CDR3 nucleotides: TGCGCCAGCAGCCAAGGAGGCCCTGAAGCTTTCTTT.

This clonotype appeared a few times. CDR3 amino acids: CASSSWVEAFF. Here the CDR3 DNA reads TGTGCCAGCAGTTCGTGGGTGGAGGCTTTCTTT. The chain combines TRBV6-1 with TRBJ1-1; D gene unclear. The ends were cut back, 5 bases at V and 11 bases at J, with 12 bases in the middle. The CDR3 consists of 11 residues. The germline V gene has CDR1 MNHNS and CDR2 SASEGT.

This sequence joins TRBV29-1 and TRBJ2-1, with 11 bases fitting TRBD2. The V gene's germline CDR1 is SQVTM and CDR2 ANQGSEA. The CDR3 is made up of 14 amino acids. Trimming took 7 bases from V and 8 from J; bases not matched to a gene: 10. The CDR3 nucleotides read TGCAGCGCCTCAGGGACTAGCGGAACGTATGAGCAGTTCTTC. Translated, it gives CSASGTSGTYEQFF.

This chain links TRBV5-1 with TRBJ2-5; 7 nucleotides agree with TRBD1. Germline values: CDR1 SGHRS, CDR2 YFSETQ. V shed 4 bases and J 1 base; nucleotides not matched to a gene: 10. This CDR3 contains 16 residues. The chain's CDR3 is CASSRSNRGGQETQYF. In nucleotides, the CDR3 is TGCGCCAGCAGCCGAAGTAACAGGGGCGGCCAAGAGACCCAGTACTTC.

This clonotype was observed a handful of times. The chain carries TRBV4-2 and TRBJ2-3; no firm D call. V shed 8 bases and J shed 5 bases, with 8 bases lying between them. This CDR3 contains 11 residues. Germline V CDR1 and CDR2: LGHNA, YNFKEQ. The CDR3 is CASGPGDTQYF. CDR3 coding DNA: TGTGCCAGCGGGCCGGGAGATACGCAGTATTTT.

The rearrangement uses TRBV10-3 and TRBJ2-5; the D gene is possibly TRBD1 (5 bases). CDR3 size: 14 residues. V was cut by 8 bases and J by 5 bases, with 18 bases left in between. Germline CDR1 and CDR2: ENHRY and SYGVKD. In DNA, the CDR3 is TGTGCCATCGGGGCAGGCCTCGATTGGGAGACCCAGTACTTC. Amino acids: CAIGAGLDWETQYF.

The chain carries TRBV5-1 and TRBJ2-3, with 10 positions matching TRBD2. The V and J ends lost 0 bases and 4 bases, in that order; junction bases with no gene match: 5. This CDR3 is 16 amino acids long. The germline gives CDR1 SGHRS, CDR2 YFSETQ. This CDR3 reads CASSLDSGGNADTQYF. The CDR3 coding sequence is TGCGCCAGCAGCTTGGATAGCGGGGGGAATGCAGATACGCAGTATTTT.

This clonotype was seen a few times. The rearrangement joins TRBV6-5 to TRBJ2-2; D is unclear. V dropped 7 bases and J dropped 1 base, with 10 bases sitting between them. Germline lookup yields CDR1 MNHEY and CDR2 SVGAGI. The CDR3 runs 14 residues. The CDR3 protein is CASTRNKNTGELFF. For the CDR3, the DNA is TGTGCCAGCACGAGAAATAAGAACACCGGGGAGCTGTTTTTT.

The chain links TRBV2 to TRBJ1-5; D remains unclear. There are 13 residues in the CDR3. V lost 3 bases, J lost 0 bases, and 3 bases lay in between. The germline gives CDR1 SNHLY, CDR2 FYNNEI. CDR3 DNA sequence: TGTGCCAGCAGTGACAATAGCAATCAGCCCCAGCATTTT. Translating gives CASSDNSNQPQHF. The full variable domain, its missing parts supplied by reference TRBV2 and TRBJ1-5, is EPEVTQTPSHQVTQMGQEVILRCVPISNHLYFYWYRQILGQKVEFLVSFYNNEISEKSEIFDDQFSVERPDGSNFTLKIRSTKLEDSAMYFCASSDNSNQPQHFGDGTRLSIL.

This clonotype appeared many times. The chain joins TRBV19 to TRBJ2-3, with D unresolved. With 3 bases removed from V and 2 bases from J, the gap between germline ends came to 9 bases. Germline lookup yields CDR1 LNHDA and CDR2 SQIVND (reference sequence). There are 14 residues in the CDR3. The CDR3 DNA reads TGTGCCAGTAGTATTCCCGGTCTCACAGATACGCAGTATTTT. It specifies CASSIPGLTDTQYF. Filled out from reference TRBV19 and TRBJ2-3, the complete variable domain reads DGGITQSPKYLFRKEGQNVTLSCEQNLNHDAMYWYRQDPGQGLRLIYYSQIVNDFQKGDIAEGYSVSREKKESFPLTVTSAQKNPTAFYLCASSIPGLTDTQYFGPGTRLTVL.

CDR3 sequence (DNA): TGTGCCAGCAGTTACCATGGGGCAGTGAACACTGAAGCTTTCTTT. Its translation: CASSYHGAVNTEAFF. The genes are TRBV6-2 or TRBV6-3 and TRBJ1-1; possible D gene TRBD1, 5 bases. The CDR3 covers 15 residues. V was shortened by 2 bases and J by 0 bases, with 10 bases between the two germline ends. CDR1 and CDR2 from the germline V gene are MNHEY and SVGEGT.

This clonotype came up a few times. The chain couples TRBV7-9 to TRBJ2-2, with D uncertain. The CDR3 totals 12 residues. Germline CDR1 and CDR2: SEHNR and FQNEAQ (reference sequence). V was pared by 2 bases and J by 9 bases, with 7 bases between. This CDR3 reads CASSLRRRELFF. CDR3 DNA: TGTGCCAGCAGCTTACGGCGGCGGGAGCTGTTTTTT.

This clonotype was seen only a few times. This chain uses TRBV6-6 with TRBJ2-3; no definite D call. The CDR3 totals 11 residues. Trimming cost V 6 bases and J 7 bases, with 8 bases left between them. Germline lookup yields CDR1 MNHNY and CDR2 SVGAGI (reference sequence). The CDR3 nucleotides read TGTGCCAGCAGCCCAGCCAATACGCAGTATTTT. Translated: CASSPANTQYF.

This clonotype appeared a few times. The V gene is TRBV20-1, the J gene TRBJ1-4; D gene uncertain. This CDR3 has 15 residues. Trimming stripped 0 bases from V and 8 bases from J, with 16 bases between. Per the germline V gene, CDR1 is DFQATT and CDR2 is SNEGSKA (reference sequence). The CDR3, as DNA: TGCAGTGCTAGAGATGAGGCGTGGGCAGAAGAAAAACTGTTTTTT. It yields the protein CSARDEAWAEEKLFF.

The genes are TRBV7-9 and TRBJ2-5; D unclear. The germline gives CDR1 SEHNR, CDR2 FQNEAQ (reference sequence). The CDR3 covers 12 residues. V lost 2 bases and J 2 bases, leaving 3 bases between the germline ends. The chain's CDR3 is CASSLQQETQYF. In DNA form, the CDR3 reads TGTGCCAGCAGCTTACAACAAGAGACCCAGTACTTC.

This clonotype was picked up a small number of times. One end of the junction fails to match germline, which may point to a read error. The DNA for the CDR3 is TGTGCCAGCAGCCTAGAGGACAGGGTAACTTTCTTT. It codes for CASSLEDRVTFF. This chain connects TRBV11-2 to TRBJ1-1; TRBD1 agrees at 8 bases. Germline CDR1 SGHAT, CDR2 FQNNGV. This CDR3 comprises 12 residues.

V gene TRBV5-1 combines with J gene TRBJ2-2; D tentatively reads TRBD1 or TRBD2 (6 bases each). Trimming took 2 bases from V and 4 from J, leaving 12 bases between them. Germline CDR1 and CDR2: SGHRS and YFSETQ. The CDR3 consists of 15 residues. CDR3 region: CASSLTGAGTGELFF. In nucleotides, the CDR3 is TGCGCCAGCAGCTTAACGGGGGCCGGCACCGGGGAGCTGTTTTTT.

This clonotype was found a few times. The chain links TRBV10-2 to TRBJ1-1, with a tentative D call TRBD1 (5 bases). Germline assignment: CDR1 WSHSY and CDR2 SAAADI. The V and J ends lost 1 base and 3 bases respectively, with 6 bases between them. The length of the CDR3 is 13 residues. The DNA for the CDR3 is TGCGCCAGCAGTGAGTGGGGGGACACTGAAGCTTTCTTT. It codes for CASSEWGDTEAFF.